This T cell receptor (beta chain) was recovered during a study of blood T cell repertoires in COVID-19. V lost 5 bases, J lost 2 bases, and 4 bases stayed unmatched. The CDR3 is 15 residues long. The V gene's germline CDR1 is SGHTA and CDR2 FQGNSA. How the authors handled the data: Nucleated cell number was recorded as an estimate derived from reference gene primer amplification. Some clones are missing from TCRdb's copy, which holds only in-frame ones; the method was immunoSEQ multiplex PCR. V and J calls and clone size are given by that table; D and trimming were obtained from the DNA. The table has roughly 180,000 clones, 70% to 90% seen once.

Sequenced: peripheral blood. This clonotype was sampled from a woman aged 25-40 years with active or convalescent COVID-19. V gene TRBV7-2 combines with J gene TRBJ2-7; TRBD2 matches at 12 bases. The CDR3 DNA reads TGTGCCAGCAGCATGCTAGCGGGAGGGACCTACGAGCAGTACTTC. This translates into CASSMLAGGTYEQYF.